These T cell receptor beta chains were read from a single sample in a study of cytomegalovirus exposure and HLA in healthy donors. Some clones are missing from TCRdb's copy, which holds only in-frame ones; the method was immunoSEQ multiplex PCR. The data contain about 160,000 clones, approximately 80% of them singletons. The sequencing input was PBMCs. The receptors stem from a man aged 45-60 years in good health and CMV-seropositive. Each CDR3 is given with its conserved first and last residue. A D gene is named only where the DNA matches it firmly. Some rows mark clone size as missing; the rest say once, few, many or name a class of expanded clone.

d_call cdr3_length j_call clone_size v_call cdr3_aa cdr3_nt
- 13 TRBJ2-7 - TRBV7-9 CASSFTGIGEQYF TGTGCCAGCAGCTTTACAGGGATCGGCGAGCAGTACTTC
- 16 TRBJ1-5 - TRBV4-3 CASSQDVRYSNQPQHF TGCGCCAGCAGCCAAGATGTCAGGTATAGCAATCAGCCCCAGCATTTT
TRBD2 16 TRBJ2-3 - TRBV5-6 CASSKLLAGSTDTQYF TGTGCCAGCAGCAAATTACTAGCGGGAAGCACAGATACGCAGTATTTT
- 13 TRBJ1-3 - TRBV6-5 CASQQGAGNTIYF TGTGCCAGTCAACAGGGTGCCGGAAACACCATATATTTT
- 14 TRBJ1-6 few TRBV6-6 CASSYFGEGSPLHF TGTGCCAGCAGTTACTTTGGTGAGGGTTCACCCCTCCACTTT
TRBD1 15 TRBJ2-1 - TRBV28 CATLPWDREYNEQFF TGTGCCACCCTGCCCTGGGACAGGGAGTACAATGAGCAGTTCTTC
TRBD1 12 TRBJ1-2 - TRBV19 CAAGGQLYGYTF TGTGCCGCCGGGGGACAGCTATATGGCTACACCTTC
- 13 TRBJ1-2 - TRBV5-6 CASNPGGNYGYTF TGTGCCAGCAACCCTGGGGGGAACTATGGCTACACCTTC
- 15 TRBJ1-1 - TRBV7-9 CATVRGDLRSTEAFF TGTGCCACGGTACGGGGGGACCTAAGGAGCACTGAAGCTTTCTTT
- 15 TRBJ1-2 - TRBV4-3 CASSQGPDPYYGYTF TGCGCCAGCAGCCAAGGGCCCGATCCATACTATGGCTACACCTTC
TRBD1 15 TRBJ1-6 - TRBV28 CASSPGTGWGQALHF TGTGCCAGCAGTCCCGGGACAGGGTGGGGCCAGGCCCTCCACTTT
TRBD2 15 TRBJ2-1 - TRBV28 CASSNSGGPYNEQFF TGTGCCAGCAGTAATAGCGGGGGGCCCTACAATGAGCAGTTCTTC
TRBD1 16 TRBJ2-3 few TRBV2 CASSAGGPFGTDTQYF TGTGCCAGCAGCGCAGGGGGCCCCTTTGGCACAGATACGCAGTATTTT
TRBD2 14 TRBJ2-5 - TRBV7-6 CASSLGRGRETQYF TGTGCCAGCAGCCTTGGGAGGGGAAGGGAGACCCAGTACTTC
- 12 TRBJ1-3 - TRBV6-5 CASRDAGNTIYF TGTGCCAGCCGGGATGCTGGAAACACCATATATTTT
TRBD2 16 TRBJ2-1 once TRBV11-3 CASSSRWSGGDNEQFF TGTGCCAGCAGCTCACGGTGGTCGGGGGGGGACAATGAGCAGTTCTTC
- 16 TRBJ2-7 - TRBV4-1 CASSQDFPDRFREQYF TGCGCCAGCAGCCAAGATTTTCCCGACAGGTTTCGCGAGCAGTACTTC
TRBD1 14 TRBJ2-7 - TRBV19 CASKSGTGGGEQYF TGTGCCAGTAAATCCGGGACAGGGGGAGGCGAGCAGTACTTC
TRBD1 15 TRBJ2-2 - TRBV28 CASSLGQGNTGELFF TGTGCCAGCAGTTTGGGACAGGGAAACACCGGGGAGCTGTTTTTT
TRBD1 13 TRBJ1-2 - TRBV2 CASSPGTDYGYTF TGTGCCAGCAGTCCCGGGACAGACTATGGCTACACCTTC
- 15 TRBJ2-1 - TRBV7-8 CASSLVGGDYNEQFF TGTGCCAGCAGCTTAGTCGGCGGCGACTACAATGAGCAGTTCTTC
- 14 TRBJ1-6 few TRBV7-2 CASTREPTGSPLHF TGTGCCAGCACCCGTGAACCGACGGGGTCTCCCCTCCACTTT
- 12 TRBJ2-3 once TRBV28 CASSPTADTQYF TGTGCCAGCAGTCCCACCGCGGATACGCAGTATTTT
- 15 TRBJ1-1 few TRBV6-5 CASSSPGRGDTEAFF TGTGCCAGCAGTTCCCCGGGACGGGGGGACACTGAAGCTTTCTTT
TRBD1 16 TRBJ1-1 - TRBV7-2 CASSLVQGNGNTEAFF TGTGCCAGCAGCTTAGTACAGGGGAACGGGAACACTGAAGCTTTCTTT
TRBD1 17 TRBJ2-7 - TRBV19 CASSTNIDRGQAYEQYF TGTGCCAGTAGTACCAACATCGACAGGGGGCAAGCCTACGAGCAGTACTTC
TRBD1 15 TRBJ2-7 - TRBV7-9 CASSLAGTGVYEQYF TGTGCCAGCAGCTTAGCCGGGACAGGGGTCTACGAGCAGTACTTC
TRBD2 14 TRBJ2-7 - TRBV6-5 CASSYSLGGGEQYF TGTGCCAGCAGTTACTCGCTTGGGGGGGGCGAGCAGTACTTC
TRBD2 18 TRBJ2-5 few TRBV5-1 CASSLDAGTSGGTETQYF TGCGCCAGCAGCTTGGATGCCGGGACTAGCGGGGGGACGGAGACCCAGTACTTC
- 15 TRBJ1-6 - TRBV7-2 CASSLQGTVGSPLHF TGTGCCAGCAGCTTGCAGGGGACGGTCGGTTCACCCCTCCACTTT
- 18 TRBJ1-1 once TRBV9 CASSVDGRVRGSGTEAFF TGTGCCAGCAGCGTAGATGGTCGGGTTCGGGGGTCTGGCACTGAAGCTTTCTTT
TRBD2 19 TRBJ2-1 - TRBV27 CASSPGLAGGPLSYNEQFF TGTGCCAGCAGTCCGGGACTAGCGGGGGGGCCCCTCTCCTACAATGAGCAGTTCTTC
- 14 TRBJ1-1 - TRBV28 CASSLVMGATEAFF TGTGCCAGCAGTTTAGTGATGGGGGCGACTGAAGCTTTCTTT
TRBD2 15 TRBJ2-7 - TRBV7-2 CASSLSSGAHYEQYF TGTGCCAGCAGCTTATCTAGCGGGGCGCACTACGAGCAGTACTTC
TRBD2 11 TRBJ2-1 - TRBV11-2 CASSFSGKQFF TGTGCCAGCAGCTTTAGCGGGAAGCAGTTCTTC
- 14 TRBJ1-1 - TRBV6-5 CASSYVGRDTGAFF TGTGCCAGCAGTTACGTGGGGAGGGACACTGGAGCTTTCTTT
TRBD1 16 TRBJ1-1 - TRBV4-2 CASSHGQGEGNTEAFF TGTGCCAGCAGCCACGGACAGGGGGAGGGGAACACTGAAGCTTTCTTT
- 15 TRBJ2-1 - TRBV9 CASSVEGESYNEQFF TGTGCCAGCAGCGTAGAGGGAGAGAGCTACAATGAGCAGTTCTTC
- 19 TRBJ2-1 - TRBV7-4 CASSLKWDTNQSSYNEQFF TGTGCCAGCAGCTTGAAATGGGACACAAATCAGAGCTCCTACAATGAGCAGTTCTTC
- 14 TRBJ1-2 - TRBV6-5 CASSYDRFDYGYTF TGTGCCAGCAGTTACGACAGGTTTGACTATGGCTACACCTTC
- 15 TRBJ2-7 - TRBV10-3 CAISEGALSSYEQYF TGTGCCATCAGTGAGGGTGCGTTAAGCTCCTACGAGCAGTACTTC
- 13 TRBJ2-5 - TRBV7-2 CASSPSGQETQYF TGTGCCAGCAGCCCCTCAGGGCAAGAGACCCAGTACTTC
TRBD1 16 TRBJ2-7 - TRBV7-6 CASTQLSGTGGGEQYF TGTGCCAGCACCCAGTTGTCTGGGACAGGGGGCGGCGAGCAGTACTTC
- 12 TRBJ1-2 - TRBV6-5 CASLEVNYGYTF TGTGCCAGTCTAGAGGTTAACTATGGCTACACCTTC
- 17 TRBJ1-4 - TRBV9 CASSGAPTQPSNEKLFF TGTGCCAGCAGCGGTGCGCCGACACAGCCCTCTAATGAAAAACTGTTTTTT
- 15 TRBJ1-1 - TRBV9 CASSATGSLNTEAFF TGTGCCAGCAGCGCCACAGGGAGTCTGAACACTGAAGCTTTCTTT
TRBD1 17 TRBJ1-5 - TRBV10-3 CAISEGNGGQGNQPQHF TGTGCCATCAGTGAGGGTAATGGGGGACAGGGGAATCAGCCCCAGCATTTT
- 14 TRBJ1-1 - TRBV6-1 CASGTGRMNTEAFF TGTGCCAGCGGTACAGGCCGCATGAACACTGAAGCTTTCTTT
TRBD2 16 TRBJ2-3 once TRBV5-1 CASSLGVAGFTDTQYF TGCGCCAGCAGCTTGGGAGTAGCGGGGTTCACAGATACGCAGTATTTT
- 14 TRBJ2-7 - TRBV25-1 CASSAHTSPYEQYF TGTGCCAGCAGTGCCCACACCTCCCCGTACGAGCAGTACTTC
- 13 TRBJ1-2 - TRBV28 CASSRGQGYGYTF TGTGCCAGCAGCCGGGGACAAGGCTATGGCTACACCTTC
- 15 TRBJ1-2 - TRBV28 CASTNSPSGWRGYTF TGTGCCAGCACCAACTCACCCTCAGGGTGGCGTGGCTACACCTTC
TRBD1 14 TRBJ1-1 - TRBV5-6 CASSLGGQVTEAFF TGTGCCAGCAGCTTGGGGGGACAGGTGACTGAGGCTTTCTTT
- 15 TRBJ2-1 - TRBV7-2 CASSLAGSPYNEQFF TGTGCCAGCAGCTTAGCGGGGAGCCCTTACAATGAGCAGTTCTTC
TRBD1 15 TRBJ1-1 few TRBV4-3 CASSQEATGTGEAFF TGCGCCAGCAGCCAAGAAGCGACCGGGACAGGGGAAGCTTTCTTT
- 13 TRBJ1-6 - TRBV5-4 CASSLAVEAHLHF TGTGCCAGCAGCTTGGCGGTAGAGGCCCACCTCCACTTT
- 15 TRBJ1-6 few TRBV6-1 CASSERREDNSPLHF TGTGCCAGCAGTGAACGGAGGGAGGATAATTCACCCCTCCACTTT
- 13 TRBJ1-6 - TRBV7-2 CASSFVRNSPLHF TGTGCCAGCAGCTTCGTGAGGAATTCACCCCTCCACTTT
- 15 TRBJ2-7 - TRBV5-1 CASSFGRGGAYEQYF TGCGCCAGCAGCTTTGGGCGAGGAGGGGCCTACGAGCAGTACTTC